Sequencing of this T cell receptor beta chain was carried out in a study of early T cells in non-severe SARS-CoV-2 infection. Study as a whole: Whole-blood bulk RNA, unsorted, was sequenced, and chains were unpaired.

In regard to this clonotype: Its antigen is currently unknown.

The CDR3 extends over 14 amino acids. With 6 bases removed from V and 6 bases from J, the gap between germline ends came to 17 bases. CDR1 and CDR2 from the germline V gene are SNHLY and FYNNEI. Study results and limitations: Comparison of clonotypes with VDJdb favored anti-spike CD8 responses while missing private and CD4 specificities.

Unique molecular identifiers were attached to individual cDNA molecules. A single record per CDR3 protein comes from TCRdb applying MiXCR to the 5' RACE reads. The sample consists of about 89,000 distinct CDR3 sequences, 14% to 15% of them appearing once. V usage is TRBV2 and J usage is TRBJ1-2; D is uncertain. Input material: whole blood. The TCR originated in an adult who was a healthcare worker with PCR-confirmed SARS-CoV-2 infection or an uninfected control (not recorded which). The CDR3 here is CASRDPGRLNGYTF. CDR3 DNA: TGTGCCAGCAGGGACCCGGGCCGTCTCAATGGCTACACCTTC.